Here is one T cell receptor beta chain with its context. This entry is derived from a study of technical replicates of blood from a few donors. Libraries were prepared by immunoSEQ multiplex PCR; TCRdb keeps only in-frame clonotypes and omits some of them. The repertoire has approximately 100,000 clones, 95% to 96% of them found once; the top ten carry approximately 0.2%. The receptor comes from a human donor in good health. Sequencing used T cells isolated from PBMCs.

CDR3 sequence: CASSQETGIFTEAFF. The CDR3 nucleotides are TGCGCCAGCAGCCAAGAGACAGGGATATTCACTGAAGCTTTCTTT. The chain is built from TRBV4-1 and TRBJ1-1; TRBD1 matches at 7 bases. V lost 0 bases and J lost 4; bases outside the gene matches: 5. CDR1 is MGHRA and CDR2 is YSYEKL in the germline V gene. CDR3 length: 15 amino acids.